This T cell receptor beta chain was retrieved from a study of beta chain features in type 1 diabetes. Study context: Healthy donors, compared against patients, showed similar age, gender and cell yields.

Using CD45RO/CCR7/CD25/CD127/CD95/CD27, CD4+ naive, central memory, regulatory and stem cell-like memory cells were sorted. Notes on the study in general: Significant though moderate, a shortening of TCRB CDR3s appeared in all four CD4+ subsets of Type 1 diabetes patients. TCRB repertoires of naive, central memory and Treg cells appeared more similar among patients than among healthy donors.

Remarks on this clone: No antigen is known for it.

All of the isolated RNA was reverse transcribed, so expressed TCRB transcripts were sequenced. Generated by immunoSEQ multiplex PCR, the TCRdb table keeps only in-frame clones and is missing some. This sample yields roughly 170,000 clones, of which about 13% are seen a single time; approximately 0.62% belongs to the top ten. The length of the CDR3 is 13 residues. The V gene end was trimmed by 2 bases and the J gene end by 7 bases; junction bases not matched to a gene: 3. Germline V gene data show CDR1 as SGHTA and CDR2 as FQGTGA. Sequencing was performed on central memory CD4+ T cells from blood. V usage is TRBV7-3 and J usage is TRBJ1-1; 8 nucleotides match TRBD1. The sequence came from a woman aged 18-35 years in good health. CDR3 nucleotides: TGTGCCAGCAGCTTAGGACAGGGCCTTGAAGCTTTCTTT. This translates into CASSLGQGLEAFF.